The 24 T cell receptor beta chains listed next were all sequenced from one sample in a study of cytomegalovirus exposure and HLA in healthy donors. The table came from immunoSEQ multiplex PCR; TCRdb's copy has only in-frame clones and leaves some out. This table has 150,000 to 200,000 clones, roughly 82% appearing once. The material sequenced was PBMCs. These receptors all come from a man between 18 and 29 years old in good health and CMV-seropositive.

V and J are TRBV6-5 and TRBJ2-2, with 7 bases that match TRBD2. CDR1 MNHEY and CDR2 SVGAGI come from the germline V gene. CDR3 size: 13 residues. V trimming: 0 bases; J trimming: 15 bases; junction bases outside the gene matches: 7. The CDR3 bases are TGTGCCAGCAGTTACTCGAGACGGGGGGAATTGTTTTTT. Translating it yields CASSYSRRGELFF.

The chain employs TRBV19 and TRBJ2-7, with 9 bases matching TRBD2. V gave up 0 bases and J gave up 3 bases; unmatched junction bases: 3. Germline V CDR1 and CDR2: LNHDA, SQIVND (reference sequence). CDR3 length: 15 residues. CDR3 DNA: TGTGCCAGTAGTATAGATGCGGGAGGGAGCTACGAGCAGTACTTC. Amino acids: CASSIDAGGSYEQYF.

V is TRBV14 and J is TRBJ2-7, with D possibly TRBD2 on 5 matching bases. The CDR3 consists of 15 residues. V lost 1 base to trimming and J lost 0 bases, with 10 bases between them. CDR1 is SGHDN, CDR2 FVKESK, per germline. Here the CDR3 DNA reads TGTGCCAGCAGCCAAGGGAGCGGTTTCTCCTACGAGCAGTACTTC. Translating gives CASSQGSGFSYEQYF.

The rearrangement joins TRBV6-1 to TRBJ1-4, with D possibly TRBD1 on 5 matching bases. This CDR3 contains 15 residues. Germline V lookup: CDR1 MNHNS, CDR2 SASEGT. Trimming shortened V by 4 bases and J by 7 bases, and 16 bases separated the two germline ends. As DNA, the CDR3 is TGTGCCAGCAGTGCCGCTTCAGGGCTGGGTGAAAAACTGTTTTTT. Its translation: CASSAASGLGEKLFF.

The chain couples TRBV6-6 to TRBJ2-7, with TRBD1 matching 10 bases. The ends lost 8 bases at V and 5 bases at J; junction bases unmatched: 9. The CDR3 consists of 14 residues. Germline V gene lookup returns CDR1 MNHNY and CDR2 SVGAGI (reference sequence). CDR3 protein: CASRSTGGRHEQYF. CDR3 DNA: TGTGCCAGCCGCTCGACAGGGGGCAGACACGAGCAGTACTTC.

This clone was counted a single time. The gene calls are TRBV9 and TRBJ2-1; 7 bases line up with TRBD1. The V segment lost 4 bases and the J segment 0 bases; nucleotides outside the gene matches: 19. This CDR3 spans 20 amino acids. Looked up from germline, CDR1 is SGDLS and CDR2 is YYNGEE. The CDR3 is CASSTGQVPSQESSYNEQFF. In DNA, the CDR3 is TGTGCCAGCAGCACCGGACAGGTCCCCTCCCAGGAGAGCTCCTACAATGAGCAGTTCTTC. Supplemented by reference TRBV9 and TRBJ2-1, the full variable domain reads DSGVTQTPKHLITATGQRVTLRCSPRSGDLSVYWYQQSLDQGLQFLIQYYNGEERAKGNILERFSAQQFPDLHSELNLSSLELGDSALYFCASSTGQVPSQESSYNEQFFGPGTRLTVL.

CDR3 DNA: TGCAGCGCAGCCAGTGAACAGGGTGGGGGATTATACGAGCAGTACTTC. This encodes CSAASEQGGGLYEQYF. The chain employs TRBV29-1 and TRBJ2-7; D might be TRBD1 (6 bases). There are 16 residues in the CDR3. Germline V CDR1 and CDR2: SQVTM, ANQGSEA. The germline V and J ends were trimmed by 7 bases and 4 bases, with 26 bases remaining between them.

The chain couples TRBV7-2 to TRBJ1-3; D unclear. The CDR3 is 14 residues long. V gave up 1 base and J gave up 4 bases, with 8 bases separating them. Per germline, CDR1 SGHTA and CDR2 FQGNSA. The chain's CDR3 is CASSLVNQGNTIYF. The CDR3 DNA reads TGTGCCAGCAGCTTAGTAAATCAGGGAAACACCATATATTTT.

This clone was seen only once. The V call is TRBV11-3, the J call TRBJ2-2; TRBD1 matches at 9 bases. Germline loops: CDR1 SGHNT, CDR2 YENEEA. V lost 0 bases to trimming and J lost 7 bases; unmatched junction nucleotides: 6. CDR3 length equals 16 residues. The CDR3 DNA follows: TGTGCCAGCAGCTTAGATACAGGGGGCGCGGACGGGGAGCTGTTTTTT. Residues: CASSLDTGGADGELFF.

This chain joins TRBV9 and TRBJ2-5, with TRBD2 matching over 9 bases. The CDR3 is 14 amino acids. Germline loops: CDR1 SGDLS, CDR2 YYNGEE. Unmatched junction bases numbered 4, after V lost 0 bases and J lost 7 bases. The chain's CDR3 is CASSVASGTGTQYF. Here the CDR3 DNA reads TGTGCCAGCAGCGTAGCTAGCGGGACGGGGACCCAGTACTTC. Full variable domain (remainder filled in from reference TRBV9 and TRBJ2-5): DSGVTQTPKHLITATGQRVTLRCSPRSGDLSVYWYQQSLDQGLQFLIQYYNGEERAKGNILERFSAQQFPDLHSELNLSSLELGDSALYFCASSVASGTGTQYFGPGTRLLVL.

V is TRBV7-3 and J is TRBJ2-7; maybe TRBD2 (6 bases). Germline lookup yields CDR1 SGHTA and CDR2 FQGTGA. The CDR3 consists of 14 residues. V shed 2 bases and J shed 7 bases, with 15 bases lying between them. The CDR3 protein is CASSLGGSASEQYF. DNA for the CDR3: TGTGCCAGCAGCTTAGGGGGGTCAGCGTCTGAGCAGTACTTC.

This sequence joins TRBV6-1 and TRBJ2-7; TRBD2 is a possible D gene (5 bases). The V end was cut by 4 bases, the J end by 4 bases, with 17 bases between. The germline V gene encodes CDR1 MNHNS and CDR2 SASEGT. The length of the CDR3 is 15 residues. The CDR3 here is CASSVSRRGSYEQYF. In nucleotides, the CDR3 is TGTGCCAGCAGTGTTAGCAGGAGAGGGAGTTACGAGCAGTACTTC.

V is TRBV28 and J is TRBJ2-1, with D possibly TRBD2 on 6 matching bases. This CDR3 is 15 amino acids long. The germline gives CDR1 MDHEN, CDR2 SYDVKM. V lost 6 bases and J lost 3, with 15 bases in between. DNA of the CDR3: TGTGCCAGCAGCCTTAGGGCGGGACTCTACAATGAGCAGTTCTTC. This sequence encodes CASSLRAGLYNEQFF. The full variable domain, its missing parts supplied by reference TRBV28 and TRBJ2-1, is DVKVTQSSRYLVKRTGEKVFLECVQDMDHENMFWYRQDPGLGLRLIYFSYDVKMKEKGDIPEGYSVSREKKERFSLILESASTNQTSMYLCASSLRAGLYNEQFFGPGTRLTVL.

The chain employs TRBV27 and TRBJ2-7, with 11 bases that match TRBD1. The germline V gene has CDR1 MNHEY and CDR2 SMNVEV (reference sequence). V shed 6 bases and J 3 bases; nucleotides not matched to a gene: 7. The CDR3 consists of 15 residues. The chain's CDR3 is CASRVGTGGIYEQYF. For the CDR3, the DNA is TGTGCCAGCAGAGTCGGGACAGGGGGAATCTACGAGCAGTACTTC.

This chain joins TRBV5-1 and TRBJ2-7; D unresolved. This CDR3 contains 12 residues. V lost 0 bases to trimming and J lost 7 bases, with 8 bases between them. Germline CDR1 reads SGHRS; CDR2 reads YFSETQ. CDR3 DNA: TGCGCCAGCAGCTTGGTTGGTCAGGAGCAGTACTTC. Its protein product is CASSLVGQEQYF.

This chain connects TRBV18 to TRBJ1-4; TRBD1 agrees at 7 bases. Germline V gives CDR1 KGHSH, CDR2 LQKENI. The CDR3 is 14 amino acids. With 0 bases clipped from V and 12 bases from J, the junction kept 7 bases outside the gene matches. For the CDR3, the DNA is TGTGCCAGCTCACCACCAAGTGACAGGGTCCAACTGTTTTTT. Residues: CASSPPSDRVQLFF. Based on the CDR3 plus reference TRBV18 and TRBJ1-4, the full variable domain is NAGVMQNPRHLVRRRGQEARLRCSPMKGHSHVYWYRQLPEEGLKFMVYLQKENIIDESGMPKERFSAEFPKEGPSILRIQQVVRGDSAAYFCASSPPSDRVQLFFGSGTQLSVL.

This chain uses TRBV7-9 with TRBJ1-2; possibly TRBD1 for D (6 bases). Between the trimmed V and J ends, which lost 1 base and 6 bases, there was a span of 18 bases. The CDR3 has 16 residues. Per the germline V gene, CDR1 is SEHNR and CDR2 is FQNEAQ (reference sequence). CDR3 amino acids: CASSLGEGVTLNGYTF. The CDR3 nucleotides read TGTGCCAGCAGCTTAGGGGAGGGGGTGACCCTAAATGGCTACACCTTC.

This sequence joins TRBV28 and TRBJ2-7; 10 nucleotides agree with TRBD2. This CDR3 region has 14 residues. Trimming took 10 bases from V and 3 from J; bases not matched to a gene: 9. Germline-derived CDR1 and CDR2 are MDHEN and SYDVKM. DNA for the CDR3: TGTGCCACCCTTAGCGGGAGGAGAAGCTACGAGCAGTACTTC. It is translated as CATLSGRRSYEQYF.

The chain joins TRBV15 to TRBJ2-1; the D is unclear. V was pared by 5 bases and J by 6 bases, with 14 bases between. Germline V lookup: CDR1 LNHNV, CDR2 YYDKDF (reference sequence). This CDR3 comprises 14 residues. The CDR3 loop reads CATSGIVRSNEQFF. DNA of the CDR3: TGTGCCACCAGCGGTATAGTCCGGAGCAATGAGCAGTTCTTC. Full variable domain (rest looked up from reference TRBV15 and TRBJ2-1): DAMVIQNPRYQVTQFGKPVTLSCSQTLNHNVMYWYQQKSSQAPKLLFHYYDKDFNNEADTPDNFQSRRPNTSFCFLDIRSPGLGDTAMYLCATSGIVRSNEQFFGPGTRLTVL.

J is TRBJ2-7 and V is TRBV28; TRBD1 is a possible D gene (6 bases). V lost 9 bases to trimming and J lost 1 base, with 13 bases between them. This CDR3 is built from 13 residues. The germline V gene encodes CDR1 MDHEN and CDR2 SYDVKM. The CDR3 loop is CASVTGLSYEQYF. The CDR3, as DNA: TGTGCCAGTGTGACAGGACTGTCCTACGAGCAGTACTTC.

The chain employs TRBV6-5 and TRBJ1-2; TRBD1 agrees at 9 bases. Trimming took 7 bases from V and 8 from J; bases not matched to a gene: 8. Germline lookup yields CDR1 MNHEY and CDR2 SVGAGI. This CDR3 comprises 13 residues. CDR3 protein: CASKRDREGGYTF. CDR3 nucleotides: TGTGCCAGCAAGCGGGACAGGGAAGGGGGCTACACCTTC.

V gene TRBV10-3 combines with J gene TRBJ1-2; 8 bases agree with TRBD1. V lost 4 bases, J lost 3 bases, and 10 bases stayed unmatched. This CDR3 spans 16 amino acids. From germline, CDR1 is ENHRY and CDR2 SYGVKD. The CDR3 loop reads CAISVGTGWVDYGYTF. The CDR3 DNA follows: TGTGCCATCAGTGTAGGGACAGGATGGGTAGACTATGGCTACACCTTC.

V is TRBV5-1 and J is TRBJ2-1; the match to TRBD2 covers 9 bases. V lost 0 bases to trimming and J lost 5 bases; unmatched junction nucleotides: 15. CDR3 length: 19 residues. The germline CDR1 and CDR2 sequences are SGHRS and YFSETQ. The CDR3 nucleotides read TGCGCCAGCAGCTTGGCCCTAGCGGGAAACCGGTCCCTAAACAATGAGCAGTTCTTC. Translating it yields CASSLALAGNRSLNNEQFF.

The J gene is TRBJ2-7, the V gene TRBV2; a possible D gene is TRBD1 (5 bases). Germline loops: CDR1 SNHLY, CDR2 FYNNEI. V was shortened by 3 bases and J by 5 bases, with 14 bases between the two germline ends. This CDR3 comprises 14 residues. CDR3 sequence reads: CASSDIGVGHEQYF. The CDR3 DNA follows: TGTGCCAGCAGTGATATAGGGGTGGGCCACGAGCAGTACTTC.